The 31 T cell receptor beta chains in this list originate from one sample, sequenced in a study of blood T cell repertoires in COVID-19. The repertoire was sequenced with immunoSEQ multiplex PCR; TCRdb's copy has only in-frame clones and lacks some. The repertoire holds 200,000 to 250,000 clones, with approximately 80% as singletons. Source material: peripheral blood. Source of these receptors: a woman in her seventies with acute or convalescent COVID-19.

The chain links TRBV6-2 or TRBV6-3 to TRBJ2-4; TRBD1 agrees at 7 bases. This CDR3 has 13 residues. V lost 5 bases and J lost 14; bases outside the gene matches: 12. The germline V gene encodes CDR1 MNHEY and CDR2 SVGEGT. The CDR3 region has the DNA TGTGCCAGCAGTCTTACAACACAGGGGTTAGAGTACTTC. Encoded protein: CASSLTTQGLEYF.

Concerning this clone itself: At the DNA level, this CDR3 is encoded by other sequences in the same sample as well. V is TRBV19 and J is TRBJ2-1; TRBD2 aligns across 9 bases. Germline CDR1 and CDR2: LNHDA and SQIVND (reference sequence). The CDR3 is 17 residues long. V shed 7 bases and J 1 base; nucleotides not matched to a gene: 11. The CDR3: CASTPRDSGGSYNEQFF. CDR3 DNA: TGTGCCAGTACCCCCCGGGATAGCGGGGGTTCCTACAATGAGCAGTTCTTC.

At least ten counts were recorded for this clone. This sequence joins TRBV4-1 and TRBJ1-1; 7 bases align to TRBD1. This CDR3 comprises 15 residues. V gave up 4 bases and J gave up 1 base; unmatched junction bases: 6. In germline, CDR1 is MGHRA, CDR2 YSYEKL. DNA for the CDR3: TGCGCCAGCAGCCTCACCGGGACAGCGAACACTGAAGCTTTCTTT. It codes for CASSLTGTANTEAFF.

The chain combines TRBV6-5 with TRBJ2-5; 7 positions match TRBD1. Germline V CDR1 and CDR2: MNHEY, SVGAGI. The CDR3 runs to 15 residues. Trimming cost V 7 bases and J 7 bases; bases outside gene matches: 15. The CDR3 protein is CASTQDRDSFWTQYF. CDR3 coding DNA: TGTGCCAGCACCCAAGACCGGGACAGTTTCTGGACCCAGTACTTC.

Comment on this clone: A read error may produce the germline difference seen at one junction end. This chain joins TRBV27 and TRBJ1-2; D remains unclear. The CDR3 consists of 13 residues. Germline values: CDR1 MNHEY, CDR2 SMNVEV (reference sequence). The CDR3 protein is CASSLSLDYGYTF. The CDR3 DNA reads as TGTGCCAGCAGTTTATCATTGGACTACGGCTACACCTTC.

V is TRBV7-8 and J is TRBJ1-1; D might be TRBD1 (5 bases). The CDR3 sequence is 14 residues long. The germline gives CDR1 SGHVS, CDR2 FQNEAQ. Trimming removed 4 bases from V and 3 bases from J, with 12 bases in between. In DNA, the CDR3 is TGTGCCAGCAGCTACTCCTGGGGGGACACTGAAGCTTTCTTT. Encoded protein: CASSYSWGDTEAFF.

The V gene is TRBV27, the J gene TRBJ1-5; TRBD1 matches 9 bases. Germline-derived CDR1 and CDR2 are MNHEY and SMNVEV (reference sequence). This CDR3 has 15 residues. After removal of 5 bases from V and 4 bases from J, the junction contained 6 bases not matched to a gene. The CDR3: CASSPGTGLNQPQHF. The CDR3 coding sequence is TGTGCCAGCAGTCCCGGGACAGGGTTAAATCAGCCCCAGCATTTT.

The chain recombines TRBV4-1 with TRBJ1-2, with D unresolved. The CDR3 loop spans 14 amino acids. The germline V and J ends were trimmed by 3 bases and 5 bases, with 13 bases remaining between them. Germline V gives CDR1 MGHRA, CDR2 YSYEKL. The CDR3 here is CASSHEETGYGYTF. CDR3 in DNA: TGCGCCAGCAGCCATGAAGAAACCGGTTATGGCTACACCTTC.

The chain couples TRBV4-2 to TRBJ2-3, with 9 bases that match TRBD2. Per the germline V gene, CDR1 is LGHNA and CDR2 is YNFKEQ. The CDR3 spans 18 residues. J lost 3 bases, V lost 1 base, and 11 bases had no gene match. The CDR3 DNA sequence: TGTGCCAGCAGCCAAGTACCGGGCGGGGGGGCACGAACAGATACGCAGTATTTT. This codes for CASSQVPGGGARTDTQYF.

The chain employs TRBV6-2 or TRBV6-3 and TRBJ1-5, with D possibly TRBD1 on 5 matching bases. V was pared by 7 bases and J by 2 bases, with 18 bases between. CDR1 is MNHEY, CDR2 SVGEGT, per germline. The CDR3 loop spans 16 amino acids. CDR3 nucleotide sequence: TGTGCCAGCACCCCCGGGGGGACCGCGGGCAATCAGCCCCAGCATTTT. It codes for CASTPGGTAGNQPQHF.

This clone turned up a few times. V gene TRBV4-1 combines with J gene TRBJ1-2; D is unresolved. V gave up 4 bases and J gave up 4 bases, with 16 bases separating them. Germline loops: CDR1 MGHRA, CDR2 YSYEKL. CDR3 length equals 15 residues. As DNA, the CDR3 is TGCGCCAGCAGCCTACACAGCTCAGACGGCTATGGCTACACCTTC. This translates into CASSLHSSDGYGYTF.

This clone was recorded only once. V is TRBV28 and J is TRBJ1-3; D unclear. This CDR3 has 14 residues. Deletions cut 8 bases from V and 2 bases from J, with 13 bases between. Germline V lookup: CDR1 MDHEN, CDR2 SYDVKM. The CDR3 spells CASHPPLAGNTIYF. CDR3 sequence (DNA): TGTGCCAGCCACCCCCCACTAGCTGGAAACACCATATATTTT.

The V gene is TRBV9, the J gene TRBJ1-2; 8 nucleotides match TRBD1. CDR1 is SGDLS and CDR2 is YYNGEE in the germline V gene. J was trimmed by 8 bases and V by 3 bases; bases with no gene match: 3. This CDR3 comprises 12 residues. The DNA of the CDR3 is TGTGCCAGCAGCGGGACAGGGCTGGGCTACACCTTC. Protein product: CASSGTGLGYTF.

The CDR3 loop reads CASSDIQDYGYTF. The DNA for the CDR3 is TGTGCCAGCAGCGACATACAGGACTATGGCTACACCTTC. This rearrangement joins TRBV9 to TRBJ1-2; TRBD1 might be the D (5 bases). Trimming stripped 3 bases from V and 3 bases from J, with 9 bases between. The CDR3 consists of 13 residues. The V gene's germline CDR1 is SGDLS and CDR2 YYNGEE. The full variable domain, with the rest looked up from reference TRBV9 and TRBJ1-2, is DSGVTQTPKHLITATGQRVTLRCSPRSGDLSVYWYQQSLDQGLQFLIQYYNGEERAKGNILERFSAQQFPDLHSELNLSSLELGDSALYFCASSDIQDYGYTFGSGTRLTVV.

The chain carries TRBV6-1 and TRBJ1-2; no firm D call. V was shortened by 2 bases and J by 4 bases, with 14 bases between the two germline ends. Looked up from germline, CDR1 is MNHNS and CDR2 is SASEGT. The CDR3 consists of 15 residues. DNA of the CDR3: TGTGCCAGCAGTGAACTTGGCAGTTCTAGCTATGGCTACACCTTC. Its protein product is CASSELGSSSYGYTF.

The rearrangement links TRBV15 to TRBJ1-1, with 8 bases identical to TRBD1. V trimming: 1 base; J trimming: 4 bases; junction bases outside the gene matches: 5. Looked up from germline, CDR1 is LNHNV and CDR2 is YYDKDF (reference sequence). This CDR3 is built from 15 residues. CDR3 region: CATSRAQGVGTEAFF. In DNA, the CDR3 is TGTGCCACCAGCAGAGCACAGGGGGTTGGCACTGAAGCTTTCTTT.

This CDR3 reads CASSNKVLAGRPDTQYF. The CDR3 DNA follows: TGTGCCAGTAGTAATAAGGTGCTAGCGGGGAGGCCAGATACGCAGTATTTT. This sequence joins TRBV19 and TRBJ2-3; 9 nucleotides agree with TRBD2. The CDR3 totals 17 residues. Losses at the gene ends were 4 bases for V and 4 bases for J; bases not matched to a gene: 12. From germline, CDR1 is LNHDA and CDR2 SQIVND (reference sequence).

The V call is TRBV10-3, the J call TRBJ2-3, with a tentative D call TRBD2 (5 bases). CDR1 is ENHRY and CDR2 is SYGVKD in the germline V gene. The CDR3 is 16 residues long. The V end lost 0 bases, the J end lost 1 base, and 11 bases lay between the germline ends. In DNA form, the CDR3 reads TGTGCCATCAGTGAGTCGGGAGCTCCTGGCACAGATACGCAGTATTTT. As protein: CAISESGAPGTDTQYF.

A single count supports this clone. The J gene is TRBJ2-6, the V gene TRBV15; D gene uncertain. The germline CDR1 and CDR2 sequences are LNHNV and YYDKDF (reference sequence). Trimming removed 0 bases at V and 0 bases at J, with 9 bases between. The CDR3 is 17 amino acids. DNA of the CDR3: TGTGCCACCAGCAGAGATTACTTCTACTCTGGGGCCAACGTCCTGACTTTC. Amino acid sequence: CATSRDYFYSGANVLTF.

The V gene is TRBV3-1 (or the pseudogene TRBV3-2), the J gene TRBJ2-3; D possibly corresponds to TRBD2 (7 bases). This CDR3 spans 16 amino acids. Germline V gene sequence: CDR1 LGHDT, CDR2 YNNKEL (reference sequence). Trimming left V 5 bases short and J 0 bases short, with 15 bases between. In nucleotides, the CDR3 is TGTGCCAGCAGCATCGCGGGGGCGGCTAGCACAGATACGCAGTATTTT. This encodes CASSIAGAASTDTQYF.

V is TRBV7-2 and J is TRBJ2-2; 10 bases fit TRBD2. Germline-derived CDR1 and CDR2 are SGHTA and FQGNSA. The CDR3 is 17 residues long. V shed 1 base and J 7 bases; nucleotides not matched to a gene: 9. The CDR3 spells CASSLVSGGAGGGELFF. CDR3 coding DNA: TGTGCCAGCAGCTTAGTGAGCGGGGGGGCCGGTGGCGGGGAGCTGTTTTTT.

The rearrangement links TRBV6-5 to TRBJ2-5; TRBD2 matches at 7 bases. Germline trimming cut 7 bases from V and 5 bases from J; bases unmatched to any gene: 7. This CDR3 has 13 amino acids. Germline V CDR1 and CDR2: MNHEY, SVGAGI. This chain's CDR3 is CASIQRGAETQYF. Written as DNA, the CDR3 is TGTGCCAGCATCCAGCGGGGAGCGGAGACCCAGTACTTC.

The J gene is TRBJ2-1, the V gene TRBV5-1; no definite D call. Germline V gives CDR1 SGHRS, CDR2 YFSETQ. The CDR3 is 13 residues long. V was clipped by 0 bases and J by 5 bases, with 6 bases between them. The CDR3 reads CASSLGVDNEQFF. The DNA for the CDR3 is TGCGCCAGCAGCTTGGGTGTAGACAATGAGCAGTTCTTC.

V is TRBV7-9 and J is TRBJ1-2; D call uncertain. V dropped 1 base and J dropped 4 bases, with 13 bases sitting between them. The length of the CDR3 is 15 residues. The V gene's germline CDR1 is SEHNR and CDR2 FQNEAQ (reference sequence). CDR3 loop: CASSLVNSGPYGYTF. The DNA of the CDR3 is TGTGCCAGCAGCTTAGTTAACTCAGGCCCCTATGGCTACACCTTC.

In its sample, this clone was seen a few times. The J gene is TRBJ1-1, the V gene TRBV6-5; D is ambiguous. V was cut by 2 bases and J by 2 bases, with 12 bases left in between. Per the germline V gene, CDR1 is MNHEY and CDR2 is SVGAGI. The length of the CDR3 is 15 residues. The DNA of the CDR3 is TGTGCCAGCAGTTACGGTAGGACGGGAAACACTGAAGCTTTCTTT. It specifies CASSYGRTGNTEAFF.

In its sample, this clone was seen once. This rearrangement joins TRBV19 to TRBJ2-7; 9 positions agree with TRBD2. CDR1 is LNHDA and CDR2 is SQIVND in the germline V gene (reference sequence). CDR3 length equals 15 residues. J gave up 0 bases and V 4 bases, and 4 bases lay outside the gene matches. CDR3 amino acids: CASSNGLANSYEQYF. Here the CDR3 DNA reads TGTGCCAGTAGTAATGGACTAGCGAACTCCTACGAGCAGTACTTC. Full variable domain (remainder filled in from reference TRBV19 and TRBJ2-7): DGGITQSPKYLFRKEGQNVTLSCEQNLNHDAMYWYRQDPGQGLRLIYYSQIVNDFQKGDIAEGYSVSREKKESFPLTVTSAQKNPTAFYLCASSNGLANSYEQYFGPGTRLTVT.

This chain uses TRBV5-1 with TRBJ1-2, with D unclear. CDR3 length: 13 amino acids. Germline lookup yields CDR1 SGHRS and CDR2 YFSETQ. V was trimmed by 0 bases and J by 6 bases, leaving 9 bases between them. CDR3 protein: CASSLEAGNGYTF. Written as DNA, the CDR3 is TGCGCCAGCAGCTTGGAGGCCGGGAATGGCTACACCTTC.

This clone was observed once. The chain employs TRBV9 and TRBJ2-1; D may be TRBD2 (6 bases). The ends were cut back, 0 bases at V and 7 bases at J, with 14 bases in the middle. CDR1 and CDR2 (germline): SGDLS, YYNGEE. The CDR3 contains 15 residues. The CDR3 protein is CASSVGLALGNEQFF. CDR3 sequence (DNA): TGTGCCAGCAGCGTAGGGCTAGCGTTGGGGAATGAGCAGTTCTTC.

The chain couples TRBV7-6 to TRBJ1-4; D is ambiguous. This CDR3 has 16 amino acids. Germline V CDR1 and CDR2: SGHVS, FNYEAQ. V was cut by 5 bases and J by 4 bases, with 17 bases left in between. This chain's CDR3 is CASSPSYRSHNEKLFF. The CDR3 bases are TGTGCCAGCAGCCCGTCCTATCGGAGTCATAATGAAAAACTGTTTTTT.

This clone was detected only a few times. V is TRBV7-2 and J is TRBJ1-6, with TRBD1 identical over 9 bases. The CDR3 totals 14 residues. CDR1 is SGHTA and CDR2 is FQGNSA in the germline V gene. The ends lost 5 bases at V and 11 bases at J; junction bases unmatched: 7. CDR3 coding DNA: TGTGCCAGCAGCACCGGGACAGGGAACACACCCCTCCACTTT. Its translation: CASSTGTGNTPLHF. Using reference TRBV7-2 and TRBJ1-6 for the parts outside the CDR3, the full variable domain is GAGVSQSPSNKVTEKGKDVELRCDPISGHTALYWYRQSLGQGLEFLIYFQGNSAPDKSGLPSDRFSAERTGGSVSTLTIQRTQQEDSAVYLCASSTGTGNTPLHFGNGTRLTVT.

Only one count was recorded for this clone. This sequence joins TRBV28 and TRBJ1-5; no clear D gene. The germline gives CDR1 MDHEN, CDR2 SYDVKM. The CDR3 sequence is 12 residues long. V was trimmed by 2 bases and J by 10 bases, leaving 9 bases between them. This chain's CDR3 is CASSLTELPQHF. In DNA, the CDR3 is TGTGCCAGCAGTTTAACAGAGCTACCCCAGCATTTT.